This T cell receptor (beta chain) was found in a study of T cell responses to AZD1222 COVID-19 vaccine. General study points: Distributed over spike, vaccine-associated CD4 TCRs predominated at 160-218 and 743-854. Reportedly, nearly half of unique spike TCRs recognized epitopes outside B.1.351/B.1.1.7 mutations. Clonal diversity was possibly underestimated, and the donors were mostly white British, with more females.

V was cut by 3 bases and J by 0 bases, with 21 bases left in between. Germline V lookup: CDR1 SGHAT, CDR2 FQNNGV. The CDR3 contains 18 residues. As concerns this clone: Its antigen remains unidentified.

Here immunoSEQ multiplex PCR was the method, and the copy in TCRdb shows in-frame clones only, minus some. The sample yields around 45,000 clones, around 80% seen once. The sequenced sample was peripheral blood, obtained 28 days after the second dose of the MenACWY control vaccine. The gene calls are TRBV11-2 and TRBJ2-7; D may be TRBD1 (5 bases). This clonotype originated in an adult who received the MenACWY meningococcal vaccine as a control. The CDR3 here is CASSFGLGGASISYEQYF. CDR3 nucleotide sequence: TGTGCCAGCAGCTTCGGCCTAGGTGGGGCCTCCATCTCCTACGAGCAGTACTTC.